This T cell receptor beta chain is drawn from a study of shared clonotypes between healthy human individuals. Method: immunoSEQ multiplex PCR; TCRdb's copy keeps in-frame clones and lacks some. The repertoire includes approximately 640,000 clones, roughly 91% of them detected once, and 34% sits in the top ten. This CDR3 has 14 residues. The V gene lost 3 bases and the J gene lost 2 bases, with 11 bases spanning the gap. CDR1 and CDR2 (germline): LNHNV, YYDKDF (reference sequence). The donors, healthy adults who were HIV-negative, had experienced no recent acute infections or vaccinations. Only Caucasian adults living in Nashville, Tennessee made up the donor group.

The clonotype originates from a man younger than 30 in good health. Some clones in this sample may be carry-over from other donors' samples. The gene calls are TRBV15 and TRBJ2-7; D gene ambiguous. The specimen sequenced was memory CD8+ T cells from PBMCs. The subset is: CD45RO+ cells pooled with CCR7-negative TemRA cells. As DNA, the CDR3 is TGTGCCACCAGCAGCCTATGGCAGACCTACGAGCAGTACTTC. Its translation: CATSSLWQTYEQYF.